This T cell receptor (beta chain) is drawn from a study of cytomegalovirus exposure and HLA in healthy donors. The PCR was carried out with 60 Vbeta primers and 13 Jbeta primers. Sequencing used immunoSEQ multiplex PCR; TCRdb keeps in-frame clones, though not all of them. The table has about 150,000 clones, 81% seen once. A word on this clone: Its antigen is unknown.

Overall study results and limits: Follow-up analysis seemed to connect common viral pathogens with several of the most significant clusters identified.

This CDR3 has 14 residues. Germline CDR1 reads LNHDA; CDR2 reads SQIVND (reference sequence). Trimming at V came to 10 bases and at J to 5 bases, leaving 10 bases not matched to a gene. This chain joins TRBV19 and TRBJ2-3, with 9 bases matching TRBD1. This receptor was obtained from a man aged 45 to 65 in good health and CMV-seropositive. Sample: PBMCs. For the CDR3, the DNA is TGTGCCACCGCCGGGGACAGGGAGCAAGATACGCAGTATTTT. Translated, it gives CATAGDREQDTQYF.